Below are 26 T cell receptor beta chains sequenced from a single sample in a study of T cell changes during pregnancy in multiple sclerosis. Sequencing used immunoSEQ multiplex PCR; TCRdb keeps in-frame clones, though not all of them. The repertoire consists of about 29,000 clones, with approximately 90% occurring once and the leading ten covering approximately 5.9%. The source material was CD8+ T cells from peripheral blood mononuclear cells, sampled before pregnancy. These TCRs come from a female donor with multiple sclerosis, enrolled in a pregnancy study.

The chain is built from TRBV5-4 and TRBJ1-2; D not resolved. The germline gives CDR1 SGHNT, CDR2 YYREEE (reference sequence). With 0 bases removed from V and 4 bases from J, the gap between germline ends came to 10 bases. The CDR3 loop spans 14 amino acids. This CDR3 is CASSLAPAGYGYTF. CDR3 nucleotides: TGTGCCAGCAGCTTGGCTCCCGCAGGCTATGGCTACACCTTC.

This clone was recorded once. The chain links TRBV2 to TRBJ2-3, with 7 bases fitting TRBD1. V shed 5 bases, J shed 5 bases, and the junction held 4 bases outside the gene matches. The germline V gene encodes CDR1 SNHLY and CDR2 FYNNEI. There are 13 residues in the CDR3. The CDR3 bases are TGTGCCAGCAGTATCGCAGGGGGAGATACGCAGTATTTT. The encoded protein is CASSIAGGDTQYF.

This clone was recorded only once. The chain carries TRBV7-8 and TRBJ2-5; 9 positions match TRBD1. The V and J ends lost 1 base and 1 base, in that order; junction bases with no gene match: 10. This CDR3 has 18 amino acids. Germline values: CDR1 SGHVS, CDR2 FQNEAQ. As DNA, the CDR3 is TGTGCCAGCAGCTTAGGTAACATCGCGGGACAGGGCCAAGAGACCCAGTACTTC. Its protein is CASSLGNIAGQGQETQYF.

The J gene is TRBJ2-1, the V gene TRBV4-2; 9 bases are a match to TRBD2. V gave up 0 bases and J gave up 9 bases; unmatched junction bases: 6. CDR1 is LGHNA, CDR2 YNFKEQ, per germline. The CDR3 runs to 15 residues. For the CDR3, the DNA is TGTGCCAGCAGCCAAGATAGGATAGCGGGAGTTGAGCAGTTCTTC. Residues: CASSQDRIAGVEQFF.

This clone occurred once. J is TRBJ2-1 and V is TRBV9; 10 positions match TRBD1. This CDR3 spans 14 amino acids. Per the germline V gene, CDR1 is SGDLS and CDR2 is YYNGEE. J was trimmed by 7 bases and V by 4 bases; bases with no gene match: 5. The CDR3 reads CASSLGQGRNEQFF. CDR3 DNA sequence: TGTGCCAGCAGCTTGGGACAGGGGAGGAATGAGCAGTTCTTC.

The chain employs TRBV5-1 and TRBJ2-5; 9 positions agree with TRBD1. The trim removed 0 bases at V and 4 bases at J, leaving 7 bases unmatched. Germline CDR1 and CDR2: SGHRS and YFSETQ. The CDR3 runs 16 residues. This CDR3 is CASSLALGQGGETQYF. CDR3 nucleotides: TGCGCCAGCAGCTTGGCCCTGGGACAGGGAGGAGAGACCCAGTACTTC.

In this sample, this clone turned up once. The rearrangement links TRBV4-1 to TRBJ1-1; D gene ambiguous. The CDR3 is 15 residues long. Trimming removed 4 bases from V and 1 base from J, with 13 bases in between. Looked up from germline, CDR1 is MGHRA and CDR2 is YSYEKL. CDR3: CASSPPGARNTEAFF. Written as DNA, the CDR3 is TGCGCCAGCAGCCCCCCCGGAGCGAGGAACACTGAAGCTTTCTTT.

This clone was counted once. This sequence joins TRBV30 and TRBJ2-3; 10 positions match TRBD2. Germline V gene sequence: CDR1 GTSNPN, CDR2 SVGIG (reference sequence). CDR3 size: 13 residues. The trim removed 8 bases at V and 8 bases at J, leaving 10 bases unmatched. The CDR3 sequence is CAVEGTSVITQYF. Here the CDR3 DNA reads TGTGCCGTAGAGGGGACTAGCGTCATTACGCAGTATTTT.

The gene calls are TRBV7-9 and TRBJ1-2; D might be TRBD1 (5 bases). Germline V gene lookup returns CDR1 SEHNR and CDR2 FQNEAQ (reference sequence). V was clipped by 5 bases and J by 0 bases, with 19 bases between them. The length of the CDR3 is 17 residues. The CDR3 region is CASSAYHIGGSNYGYTF. DNA for the CDR3: TGTGCCAGCAGCGCCTACCACATCGGGGGTTCTAACTATGGCTACACCTTC.

The gene calls are TRBV7-6 and TRBJ2-3; D call uncertain. There are 14 residues in the CDR3. Germline V gives CDR1 SGHVS, CDR2 FNYEAQ. Trimming took off 3 bases at V and 2 bases at J, with 9 bases between the two ends. The CDR3 DNA reads as TGTGCCAGCAGCTTTGCTGGGCCCACAGATACGCAGTATTTT. Amino acids: CASSFAGPTDTQYF. Together with reference TRBV7-6 and TRBJ2-3, the CDR3 gives the full variable domain: GAGVSQSPRYKVTKRGQDVALRCDPISGHVSLYWYRQALGQGPEFLTYFNYEAQQDKSGLPNDRFSAERPEGSISTLTIQRTEQRDSAMYRCASSFAGPTDTQYFGPGTRLTVL.

Turning to this clone: The junction shows a germline mismatch at one end, possibly a read error. The same CDR3 arises from other DNA sequences in this sample as well. This sequence joins TRBV4-2 and TRBJ1-1; perhaps TRBD1 as D (5 bases). The CDR3 has 17 amino acids. CDR1 is LGHNA and CDR2 is YNFKEQ in the germline V gene. The CDR3 spells CASSQVRGLTPDTEAFF. The CDR3 DNA sequence: TGTGCCAGCAGCCAAGTCCGAGGTCTAACCCCGGACACTGAAGCCTTCTTT.

The sample holds one count of this clone. The chain carries TRBV12-5 and TRBJ1-1; D remains unclear. The V gene lost 1 base and the J gene lost 4 bases, with 22 bases spanning the gap. The length of the CDR3 is 18 residues. Looked up from germline, CDR1 is LGHNT and CDR2 is FRNRAP. The CDR3 sequence: CASGLARETGTLTTEAFF. Written as DNA, the CDR3 is TGTGCTAGTGGTTTGGCCCGAGAGACTGGCACTCTAACCACTGAAGCTTTCTTT. The entire variable domain, with the rest obtained from reference TRBV12-5 and TRBJ1-1, is as follows: DARVTQTPRHKVTEMGQEVTMRCQPILGHNTVFWYRQTMMQGLELLAYFRNRAPLDDSGMPKDRFSAEMPDATLATLKIQPSEPRDSAVYFCASGLARETGTLTTEAFFGQGTRLTVV.

V usage is TRBV5-4 and J usage is TRBJ1-1; TRBD1 aligns across 7 bases. The trim removed 4 bases at V and 0 bases at J, leaving 3 bases unmatched. CDR3 length: 14 residues. The V gene's germline CDR1 is SGHNT and CDR2 YYREEE (reference sequence). CDR3 loop: CASSPGGMNTEAFF. The DNA for the CDR3 is TGTGCCAGCAGCCCAGGGGGGATGAACACTGAAGCTTTCTTT.

The chain couples TRBV11-2 to TRBJ2-1, with a tentative D call TRBD1 (6 bases). CDR1 and CDR2 (germline): SGHAT, FQNNGV. The CDR3 totals 15 residues. V was shortened by 6 bases and J by 8 bases, with 20 bases between the two germline ends. CDR3 in amino acids: CASRLGQLGMDEQFF. CDR3 DNA: TGTGCCAGCAGACTCGGACAGTTGGGAATGGATGAGCAGTTCTTC.

The chain couples TRBV30 to TRBJ1-5; D is undetermined. The germline V and J ends were trimmed by 0 bases and 4 bases, with 10 bases remaining between them. This CDR3 has 14 amino acids. Germline-derived CDR1 and CDR2 are GTSNPN and SVGIG (reference sequence). The CDR3 here is CAWSVGRGNQPQHF. The CDR3 DNA reads as TGTGCCTGGAGTGTAGGCCGGGGAAATCAGCCCCAGCATTTT.

The gene calls are TRBV27 and TRBJ2-7; 9 bases agree with TRBD2. Looked up from germline, CDR1 is MNHEY and CDR2 is SMNVEV (reference sequence). V shed 4 bases, J shed 3 bases, and the junction held 13 bases outside the gene matches. The CDR3 runs 17 residues. CDR3 bases: TGTGCCAGCAGTTCCCTACGCACTAGCGGGTTCCACTACGAGCAGTACTTC. Translation gives CASSSLRTSGFHYEQYF.

This clone was found once. The genes are TRBV18 and TRBJ2-5; TRBD2 agrees at 11 bases. The CDR3 runs 17 residues. V was clipped by 0 bases and J by 5 bases; unmatched bases: 8. From germline, CDR1 is KGHSH and CDR2 LQKENI. The CDR3 spells CASSPPVLAGGTETQYF. As DNA, the CDR3 is TGTGCCAGCTCACCACCGGTTCTAGCGGGGGGCACGGAGACCCAGTACTTC.

The V call is TRBV7-9, the J call TRBJ2-5; 7 nucleotides agree with TRBD1. The CDR3 covers 15 residues. Trimming removed 5 bases from V and 0 bases from J; junction bases left unmatched: 6. Germline assignment: CDR1 SEHNR and CDR2 FQNEAQ (reference sequence). The CDR3 is CASSTPGTDQETQYF. The CDR3 DNA follows: TGTGCCAGCAGCACCCCGGGGACAGACCAAGAGACCCAGTACTTC.

The rearrangement joins TRBV7-3 to TRBJ2-3; 7 bases are shared with TRBD2. The CDR3 covers 13 residues. V trimming: 7 bases; J trimming: 5 bases; junction bases outside the gene matches: 6. CDR1 and CDR2 from the germline V gene are SGHTA and FQGTGA. CDR3 coding DNA: TGTGCCAGCACCTCGGGGGGTTTAGATACGCAGTATTTT. Translated: CASTSGGLDTQYF.

The chain links TRBV10-3 to TRBJ2-5, with TRBD1 matching over 7 bases. The CDR3 is 15 amino acids. Trimming took 3 bases from V and 2 from J; bases not matched to a gene: 6. Looked up from germline, CDR1 is ENHRY and CDR2 is SYGVKD. The CDR3 sequence is CAISEPEGAQETQYF. CDR3 nucleotides: TGTGCCATCAGTGAACCCGAGGGGGCTCAAGAGACCCAGTACTTC.

In this sample, this clone turned up once. The rearrangement uses TRBV11-3 and TRBJ2-1; tentatively, D is TRBD1 (5 bases). The germline gives CDR1 SGHNT, CDR2 YENEEA. V lost 1 base and J lost 0, with 13 bases in between. The CDR3 has 17 amino acids. DNA of the CDR3: TGTGCCAGCAGCTTAGGGGGCAGACCTAGCTCCTACAATGAGCAGTTCTTC. This gives the protein CASSLGGRPSSYNEQFF.

V gene TRBV11-3 combines with J gene TRBJ2-1; D remains unclear. The germline V and J ends were trimmed by 4 bases and 5 bases, with 3 bases remaining between them. The V gene's germline CDR1 is SGHNT and CDR2 YENEEA. The CDR3 is made up of 11 amino acids. Here the CDR3 reads CASSSNNEQFF. CDR3 in DNA: TGTGCCAGCAGCTCTAACAATGAGCAGTTCTTC.

This rearrangement joins TRBV9 to TRBJ2-3; 8 bases agree with TRBD2. Unmatched junction bases numbered 5, after V lost 4 bases and J lost 1 base. The CDR3 consists of 15 residues. The germline V gene encodes CDR1 SGDLS and CDR2 YYNGEE. CDR3 sequence (DNA): TGTGCCAGCAGCCCTACTAGCGGAGGCACAGATACGCAGTATTTT. It yields the protein CASSPTSGGTDTQYF. The variable domain in full, completed from reference TRBV9 and TRBJ2-3, reads DSGVTQTPKHLITATGQRVTLRCSPRSGDLSVYWYQQSLDQGLQFLIQYYNGEERAKGNILERFSAQQFPDLHSELNLSSLELGDSALYFCASSPTSGGTDTQYFGPGTRLTVL.

The chain combines TRBV14 with TRBJ1-2, with unresolved D. The V end was cut by 0 bases, the J end by 6 bases, with 14 bases between. Germline V gives CDR1 SGHDN, CDR2 FVKESK. The CDR3 is made up of 15 amino acids. This CDR3 reads CASSQDFPEIDGYTF. Here the CDR3 DNA reads TGTGCCAGCAGCCAAGATTTTCCAGAAATCGATGGCTACACCTTC.

The J gene is TRBJ2-1, the V gene TRBV5-1; 14 bases match TRBD2. The CDR3 loop spans 15 amino acids. The trim removed 3 bases at V and 8 bases at J, leaving 4 bases unmatched. CDR1 is SGHRS and CDR2 is YFSETQ in the germline V gene. The CDR3 is CASSWGTSGRDEQFF. The CDR3 nucleotides read TGCGCCAGCAGCTGGGGGACTAGCGGGAGAGATGAGCAGTTCTTC.

The chain joins TRBV19 to TRBJ2-7, with TRBD1 matching 7 bases. Trimming took 4 bases from V and 2 from J; bases not matched to a gene: 14. Germline assignment: CDR1 LNHDA and CDR2 SQIVND (reference sequence). The CDR3 spans 17 residues. This CDR3 is CASSRRWRTGDTYEQYF. CDR3 nucleotide sequence: TGTGCCAGTAGTAGGAGGTGGCGGACAGGAGACACCTACGAGCAGTACTTC.